These 14 T cell receptor beta chains came from one sample sequenced in a study of blood T cell repertoires in COVID-19. TCRdb's copy holds only in-frame clones and misses some; the assay was immunoSEQ multiplex PCR. The sample yields approximately 94,000 clones, about 90% seen once. Sequencing was done on a sample of peripheral blood. Receptors were obtained from a woman in her sixties or seventies with acute or convalescent COVID-19.

The CDR3 reads CASAPLDRGFWQYF. The CDR3 DNA follows: TGTGCCAGCGCCCCCCTGGACAGGGGATTTTGGCAGTACTTC. The chain combines TRBV27 with TRBJ2-7, with 9 bases identical to TRBD1. The CDR3 sequence is 14 residues long. Trimming took 8 bases from V and 9 from J; bases not matched to a gene: 14. Per the germline V gene, CDR1 is MNHEY and CDR2 is SMNVEV (reference sequence).

This chain connects TRBV3-1 (or the pseudogene TRBV3-2) to TRBJ2-1; D is perhaps TRBD1 (6 bases). The CDR3 extends over 16 amino acids. With 2 bases removed from V and 0 bases from J, the gap between germline ends came to 11 bases. Germline CDR1 and CDR2: LGHDT and YNNKEL (reference sequence). The CDR3 sequence is CASSQFWTDSYNEQFF. CDR3 nucleotide sequence: TGTGCCAGCAGCCAATTCTGGACAGACTCCTACAATGAGCAGTTCTTC.

This chain connects TRBV11-3 to TRBJ2-3, with D unclear. The CDR3 runs to 14 residues. The ends were cut back, 6 bases at V and 0 bases at J, with 10 bases in the middle. Germline lookup yields CDR1 SGHNT and CDR2 YENEEA. The CDR3 sequence: CASSYRGSTDTQYF. For the CDR3, the DNA is TGTGCCAGCAGTTATAGAGGAAGCACAGATACGCAGTATTTT.

V is TRBV12-3 or TRBV12-4 and J is TRBJ1-1, with D uncertain. V was clipped by 2 bases and J by 0 bases, with 4 bases between them. This CDR3 spans 13 amino acids. Here the CDR3 DNA reads TGTGCCAGCAGTTTACAGGTGAACACTGAAGCTTTCTTT. It codes for CASSLQVNTEAFF.

CDR3 DNA sequence: TGTGCCAGCATCAGATTGGGGGGGTTCGGTCAGCCCCAGCATTTT. This gives the protein CASIRLGGFGQPQHF. The V gene is TRBV28, the J gene TRBJ1-5; tentative D call: TRBD1 (5 bases). Per germline, CDR1 MDHEN and CDR2 SYDVKM. This CDR3 contains 15 residues. Trimming pared 7 bases from V and 6 bases from J, leaving 19 bases between. The variable domain in full, with the rest retrieved from reference TRBV28 and TRBJ1-5, is DVKVTQSSRYLVKRTGEKVFLECVQDMDHENMFWYRQDPGLGLRLIYFSYDVKMKEKGDIPEGYSVSREKKERFSLILESASTNQTSMYLCASIRLGGFGQPQHFGDGTRLSIL.

This chain connects TRBV11-2 to TRBJ1-2; TRBD1 agrees at 10 bases. The CDR3 length is 13 residues. Trimming took 8 bases from V and 7 from J; bases not matched to a gene: 7. Germline-derived CDR1 and CDR2 are SGHAT and FQNNGV. This CDR3 is CASSFRQGAGYTF. In DNA, the CDR3 is TGTGCCAGCTCTTTCCGACAGGGGGCTGGCTACACCTTC.

This chain links TRBV19 with TRBJ2-1; a possible D gene is TRBD2 (5 bases). The CDR3 runs to 13 residues. Looked up from germline, CDR1 is LNHDA and CDR2 is SQIVND (reference sequence). V was trimmed by 7 bases and J by 5 bases, leaving 12 bases between them. In DNA, the CDR3 is TGTGCCAGTACCCAGAGCGGAAACAATGAGCAGTTCTTC. Residues: CASTQSGNNEQFF.

This chain connects TRBV19 to TRBJ1-2, with 11 nucleotides matching TRBD1. V dropped 5 bases and J dropped 4; count of bases not matched to a gene: 12. CDR3 length: 17 amino acids. Germline lookup yields CDR1 LNHDA and CDR2 SQIVND (reference sequence). The CDR3 coding sequence is TGTGCCAGTAGTCCCCGGGACAGGGGGTCCTTACCCTATGGCTACACCTTC. It translates to CASSPRDRGSLPYGYTF.

V and J are TRBV5-5 and TRBJ1-1; TRBD1 matches 7 bases. Germline V gene sequence: CDR1 SGHKS, CDR2 YYEKEE (reference sequence). V trimming: 4 bases; J trimming: 5 bases; junction bases outside the gene matches: 11. The CDR3 is 15 amino acids. CDR3: CASSPLDRVGTEAFF. The CDR3 nucleotides are TGTGCCAGCAGCCCTCTCGACAGGGTTGGGACTGAAGCTTTCTTT.

The V call is TRBV7-9, the J call TRBJ2-3; D gene uncertain. CDR1 is SEHNR and CDR2 is FQNEAQ in the germline V gene (reference sequence). V lost 5 bases, J lost 3 bases, and 9 bases lay in between. The CDR3 loop spans 13 amino acids. The CDR3, as DNA: TGTGCCAGCAGCGTCACCGGGACAGATACGCAGTATTTT. Residues: CASSVTGTDTQYF.

The chain combines TRBV7-9 with TRBJ1-1; TRBD1 might be the D (5 bases). V dropped 2 bases and J dropped 5 bases, with 18 bases sitting between them. The CDR3 runs 16 residues. Germline loops: CDR1 SEHNR, CDR2 FQNEAQ (reference sequence). The CDR3 bases are TGTGCCAGCAGCTTATGGTTACCGGGGGGGAATACTGAAGCTTTCTTT. Translation gives CASSLWLPGGNTEAFF.

The chain recombines TRBV2 with TRBJ1-4; D unclear. Germline V gene lookup returns CDR1 SNHLY and CDR2 FYNNEI. V was shortened by 4 bases and J by 5 bases, with 8 bases between the two germline ends. The CDR3 covers 13 residues. The CDR3 DNA is TGTGCCAGCAGTGTTTTGTCGAATGAAAAACTGTTTTTT. As protein: CASSVLSNEKLFF.

This rearrangement joins TRBV6-5 to TRBJ1-5; TRBD1 might be the D (5 bases). Trimming cost V 7 bases and J 3 bases, with 10 bases left between them. This CDR3 is built from 13 residues. Germline V lookup: CDR1 MNHEY, CDR2 SVGAGI. CDR3 amino acids: CASTGGNNQPQHF. The CDR3 region has the DNA TGTGCCAGCACGGGGGGGAACAATCAGCCCCAGCATTTT.

V is TRBV7-9 and J is TRBJ1-1; 12 bases line up with TRBD1. This CDR3 has 17 residues. Germline V gene data show CDR1 as SEHNR and CDR2 as FQNEAQ (reference sequence). V lost 5 bases to trimming and J lost 0 bases; unmatched junction nucleotides: 7. In DNA, the CDR3 is TGTGCCAGCAGCGAGGGACAGGGGGCTAAAATGAACACTGAAGCTTTCTTT. It is translated as CASSEGQGAKMNTEAFF.